Sequencing of this TCR beta chain was carried out in a study of cytomegalovirus exposure and HLA in healthy donors. Study-wide findings and caveats: When analyzed later, the rates of TCR association showed variation by HLA locus, with DRB1 the most and HLA-C the fewest.

Vbeta (60) and Jbeta (13) primers were used in the PCR. Only in-frame clones appear in the TCRdb table, and some are missing; sequencing was by immunoSEQ multiplex PCR. The top ten clones hold under 2% of a sample with 95,000 to 100,000 clones, around 79% of them seen once. CDR3 size: 21 residues. V gave up 5 bases and J gave up 0 bases; unmatched junction bases: 19. Germline lookup yields CDR1 SNHLY and CDR2 FYNNEI. With regard to this clone: Its antigen is undetermined.

The sample comprised PBMCs. This sequence originates from a woman aged 40-49 years in good health and CMV-seronegative. This chain links TRBV2 with TRBJ2-1; TRBD2 agrees at 10 bases. CDR3 in amino acids: CASSTINRPSGSLNSYNEQFF. The CDR3 bases are TGTGCCAGCAGTACCATTAACCGGCCTAGCGGGAGTCTAAACTCCTACAATGAGCAGTTCTTC.